This TCR beta chain was identified in a study of T cell responses to AZD1222 COVID-19 vaccine. Profiling relied on immunoSEQ multiplex PCR, and the TCRdb table lists in-frame clones only, not all of them. The data contain around 85,000 clones, approximately 86% of them seen just once; the ten biggest clones take up roughly 6.3%. Germline V gene sequence: CDR1 LNHDA, CDR2 SQIVND (reference sequence). J lost 0 bases, V lost 5 bases, and 3 bases had no gene match. CDR3 size: 16 residues. This receptor was identified in an adult in good health. Sequenced here: peripheral blood, sampled on day 0 of AZD1222 vaccination. This chain uses TRBV19 with TRBJ2-1, with TRBD1 matching over 11 bases. The DNA of the CDR3 is TGTGCCAGTAGTGGACAGGGGGCGAGCTCCTACAATGAGCAGTTCTTC. Translated, it gives CASSGQGASSYNEQFF. The complete variable domain, with remaining parts taken from reference TRBV19 and TRBJ2-1, reads DGGITQSPKYLFRKEGQNVTLSCEQNLNHDAMYWYRQDPGQGLRLIYYSQIVNDFQKGDIAEGYSVSREKKESFPLTVTSAQKNPTAFYLCASSGQGASSYNEQFFGPGTRLTVL.